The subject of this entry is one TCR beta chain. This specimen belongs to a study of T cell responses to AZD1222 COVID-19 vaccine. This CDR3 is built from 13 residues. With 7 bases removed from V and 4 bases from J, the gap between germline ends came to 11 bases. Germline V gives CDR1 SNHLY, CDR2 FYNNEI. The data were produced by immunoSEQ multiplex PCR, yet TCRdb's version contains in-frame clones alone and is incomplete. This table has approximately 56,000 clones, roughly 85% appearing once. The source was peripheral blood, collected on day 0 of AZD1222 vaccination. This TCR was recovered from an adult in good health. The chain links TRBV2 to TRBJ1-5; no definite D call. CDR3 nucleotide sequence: TGTGCCAGCACCCAGGAACCTAATCAGCCCCAGCATTTT. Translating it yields CASTQEPNQPQHF.